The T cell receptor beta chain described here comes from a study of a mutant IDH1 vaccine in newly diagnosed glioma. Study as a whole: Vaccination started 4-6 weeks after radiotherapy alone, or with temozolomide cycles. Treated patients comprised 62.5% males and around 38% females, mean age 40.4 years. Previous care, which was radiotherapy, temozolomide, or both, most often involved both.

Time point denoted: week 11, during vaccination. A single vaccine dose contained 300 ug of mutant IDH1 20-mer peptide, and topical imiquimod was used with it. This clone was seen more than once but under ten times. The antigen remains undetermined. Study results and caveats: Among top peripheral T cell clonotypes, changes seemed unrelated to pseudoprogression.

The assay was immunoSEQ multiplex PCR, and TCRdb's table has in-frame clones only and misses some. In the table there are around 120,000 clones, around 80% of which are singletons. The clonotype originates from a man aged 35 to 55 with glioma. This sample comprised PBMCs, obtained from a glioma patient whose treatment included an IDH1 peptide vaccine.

The CDR3 protein is CASSFRGDYGYTF. The CDR3 DNA reads as TGCGCCAGCAGCTTCAGGGGAGACTATGGCTACACCTTC. The chain employs TRBV5-1 and TRBJ1-2; possibly TRBD1 for D (6 bases). The CDR3 covers 13 residues. Germline CDR1 is SGHRS and CDR2 is YFSETQ. Trimming removed 2 bases from V and 3 bases from J, with 8 bases in between. Using reference TRBV5-1 and TRBJ1-2 for the parts outside the CDR3, the full variable domain is KAGVTQTPRYLIKTRGQQVTLSCSPISGHRSVSWYQQTPGQGLQFLFEYFSETQRNKGNFPGRFSGRQFSNSRSEMNVSTLELGDSALYLCASSFRGDYGYTFGSGTRLTVV.